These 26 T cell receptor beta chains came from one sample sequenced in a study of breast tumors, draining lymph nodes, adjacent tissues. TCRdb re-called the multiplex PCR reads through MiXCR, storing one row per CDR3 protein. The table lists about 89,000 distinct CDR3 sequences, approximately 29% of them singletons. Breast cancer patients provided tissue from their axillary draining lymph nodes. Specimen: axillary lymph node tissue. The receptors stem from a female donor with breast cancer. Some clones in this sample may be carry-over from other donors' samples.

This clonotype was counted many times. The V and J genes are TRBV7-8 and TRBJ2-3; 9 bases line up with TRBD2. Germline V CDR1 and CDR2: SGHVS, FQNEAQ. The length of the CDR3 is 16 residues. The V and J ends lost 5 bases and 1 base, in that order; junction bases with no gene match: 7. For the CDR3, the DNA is TGTGCCAGCAGCCCTGCTAGCGGGACAGGCACAGATACGCAGTATTTT. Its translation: CASSPASGTGTDTQYF.

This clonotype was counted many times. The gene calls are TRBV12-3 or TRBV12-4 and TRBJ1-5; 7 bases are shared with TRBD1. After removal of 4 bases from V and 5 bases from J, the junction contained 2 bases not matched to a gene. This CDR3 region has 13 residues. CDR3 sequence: CASSSTGYQPQHF. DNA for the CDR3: TGTGCCAGCAGTTCGACAGGGTATCAGCCCCAGCATTTT.

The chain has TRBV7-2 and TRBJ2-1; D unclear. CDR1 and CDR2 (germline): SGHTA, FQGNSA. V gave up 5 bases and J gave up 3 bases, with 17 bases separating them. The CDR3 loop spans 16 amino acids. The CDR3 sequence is CASSPLWSSVYNEQFF. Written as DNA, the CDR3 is TGTGCCAGCAGCCCACTCTGGTCCAGCGTCTACAATGAGCAGTTCTTC.

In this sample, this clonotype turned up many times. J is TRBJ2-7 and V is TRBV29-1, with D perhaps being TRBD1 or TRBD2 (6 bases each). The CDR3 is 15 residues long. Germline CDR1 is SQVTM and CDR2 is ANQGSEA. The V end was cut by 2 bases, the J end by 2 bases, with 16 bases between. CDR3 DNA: TGCAGCGTTGAAATAACCAGGGGAGGAACCTACGAGCAGTACTTC. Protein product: CSVEITRGGTYEQYF.

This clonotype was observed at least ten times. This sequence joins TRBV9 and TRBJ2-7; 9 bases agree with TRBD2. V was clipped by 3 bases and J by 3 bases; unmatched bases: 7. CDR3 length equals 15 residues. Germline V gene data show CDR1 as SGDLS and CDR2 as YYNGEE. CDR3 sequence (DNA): TGTGCCAGCAGCGAGCAAGCGGGAGGATTCTACGAGCAGTACTTC. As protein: CASSEQAGGFYEQYF.

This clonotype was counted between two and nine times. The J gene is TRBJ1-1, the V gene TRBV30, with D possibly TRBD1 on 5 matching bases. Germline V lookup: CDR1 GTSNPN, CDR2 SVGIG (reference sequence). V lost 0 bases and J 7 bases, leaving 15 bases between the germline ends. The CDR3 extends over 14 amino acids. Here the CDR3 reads CAWSVPWYRGEAFF. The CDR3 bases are TGTGCCTGGAGTGTACCCTGGTATAGGGGTGAAGCTTTCTTT.

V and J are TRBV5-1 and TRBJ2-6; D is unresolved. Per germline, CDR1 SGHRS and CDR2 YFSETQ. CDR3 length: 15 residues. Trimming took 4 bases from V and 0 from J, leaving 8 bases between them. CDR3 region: CASSVVNSGANVLTF. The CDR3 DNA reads TGCGCCAGCAGCGTAGTTAACTCTGGGGCCAACGTCCTGACTTTC.

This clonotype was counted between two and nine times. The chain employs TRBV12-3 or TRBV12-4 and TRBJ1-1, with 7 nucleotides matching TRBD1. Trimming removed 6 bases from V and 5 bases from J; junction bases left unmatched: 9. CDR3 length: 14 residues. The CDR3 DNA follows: TGTGCCAGCAGATTAAGGACAGGACTTACTGAAGCTTTCTTT. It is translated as CASRLRTGLTEAFF.

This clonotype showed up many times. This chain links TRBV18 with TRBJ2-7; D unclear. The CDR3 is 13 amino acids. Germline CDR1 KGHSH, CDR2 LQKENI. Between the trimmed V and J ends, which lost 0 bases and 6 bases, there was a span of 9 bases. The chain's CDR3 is CASSPPQFGEQYF. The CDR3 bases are TGTGCCAGCTCACCACCCCAATTCGGCGAGCAGTACTTC. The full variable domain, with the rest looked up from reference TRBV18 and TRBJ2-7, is NAGVMQNPRHLVRRRGQEARLRCSPMKGHSHVYWYRQLPEEGLKFMVYLQKENIIDESGMPKERFSAEFPKEGPSILRIQQVVRGDSAAYFCASSPPQFGEQYFGPGTRLTVT.

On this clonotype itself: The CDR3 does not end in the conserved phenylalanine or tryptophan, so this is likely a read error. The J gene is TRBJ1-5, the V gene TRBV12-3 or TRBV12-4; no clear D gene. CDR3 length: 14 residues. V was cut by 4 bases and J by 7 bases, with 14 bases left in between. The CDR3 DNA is TGTGCCAGCAGTTCCAATTACCCGTACCAGCCCCAGCATTCT. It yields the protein CASSSNYPYQPQHS.

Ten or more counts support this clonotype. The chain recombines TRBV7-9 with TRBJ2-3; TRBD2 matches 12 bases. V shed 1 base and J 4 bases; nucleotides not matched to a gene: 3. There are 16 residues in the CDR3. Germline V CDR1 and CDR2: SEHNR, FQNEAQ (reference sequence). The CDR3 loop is CASSLGLAGAADTQYF. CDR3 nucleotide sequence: TGTGCCAGCAGCTTAGGACTAGCGGGAGCCGCAGATACGCAGTATTTT.

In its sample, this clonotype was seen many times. The CDR3 coding sequence is TGTGCCAGCAGCCAGTTTAGCGGGGCTAGCTCCTACGAGCAGTACTTC. Translating gives CASSQFSGASSYEQYF. This chain joins TRBV4-2 and TRBJ2-7, with TRBD2 identical over 8 bases. V dropped 3 bases and J dropped 0; count of bases not matched to a gene: 7. Germline lookup yields CDR1 LGHNA and CDR2 YNFKEQ. The CDR3 sequence is 16 residues long.

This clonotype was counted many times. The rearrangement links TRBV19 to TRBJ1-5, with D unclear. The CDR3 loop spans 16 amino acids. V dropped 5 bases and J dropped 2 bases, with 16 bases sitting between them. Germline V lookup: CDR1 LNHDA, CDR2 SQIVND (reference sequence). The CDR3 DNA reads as TGTGCCAGTAGTGTGGGCGGCGTCTCTGGCAATCAGCCCCAGCATTTT. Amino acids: CASSVGGVSGNQPQHF.

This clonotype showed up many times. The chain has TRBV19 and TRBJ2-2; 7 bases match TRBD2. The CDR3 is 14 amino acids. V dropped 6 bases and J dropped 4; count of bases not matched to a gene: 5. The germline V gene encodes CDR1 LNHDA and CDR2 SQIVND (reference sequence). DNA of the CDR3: TGTGCCAGTAGGGGCGGGGGTTTCACCGGGGAGCTGTTTTTT. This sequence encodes CASRGGGFTGELFF.

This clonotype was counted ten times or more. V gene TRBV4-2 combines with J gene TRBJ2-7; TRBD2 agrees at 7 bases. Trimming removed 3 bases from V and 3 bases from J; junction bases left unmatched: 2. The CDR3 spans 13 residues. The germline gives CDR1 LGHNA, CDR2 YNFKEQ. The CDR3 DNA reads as TGTGCCAGCAGCCAGACTAGCAGCTACGAGCAGTACTTC. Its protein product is CASSQTSSYEQYF.

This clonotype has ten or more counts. Here the CDR3 reads CSAGKSGSETQYF. CDR3 coding DNA: TGCAGCGCCGGAAAGAGCGGGAGCGAGACCCAGTACTTC. The rearrangement links TRBV29-1 to TRBJ2-5; 8 bases align to TRBD2. J gave up 5 bases and V 7 bases, and 9 bases lay outside the gene matches. The germline V gene encodes CDR1 SQVTM and CDR2 ANQGSEA. The CDR3 covers 13 residues.

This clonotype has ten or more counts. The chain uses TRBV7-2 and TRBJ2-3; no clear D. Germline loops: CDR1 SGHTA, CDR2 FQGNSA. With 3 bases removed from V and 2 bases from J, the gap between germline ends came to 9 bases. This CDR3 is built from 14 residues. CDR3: CASSFDFTTDTQYF. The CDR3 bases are TGTGCCAGCAGCTTCGACTTTACCACAGATACGCAGTATTTT.

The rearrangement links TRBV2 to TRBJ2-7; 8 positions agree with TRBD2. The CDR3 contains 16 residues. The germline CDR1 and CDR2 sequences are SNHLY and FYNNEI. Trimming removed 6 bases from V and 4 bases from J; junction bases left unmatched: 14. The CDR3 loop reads CASRVSGGPAFYEQYF. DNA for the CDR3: TGTGCCAGCAGAGTCTCGGGAGGGCCAGCGTTTTACGAGCAGTACTTC.

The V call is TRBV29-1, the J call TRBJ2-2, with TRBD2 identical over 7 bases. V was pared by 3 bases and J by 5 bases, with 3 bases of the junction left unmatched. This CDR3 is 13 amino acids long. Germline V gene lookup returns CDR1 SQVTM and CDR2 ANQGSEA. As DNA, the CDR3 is TGCAGCGTTGACGGGACTACTACCGGGGAGCTGTTTTTT. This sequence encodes CSVDGTTTGELFF.

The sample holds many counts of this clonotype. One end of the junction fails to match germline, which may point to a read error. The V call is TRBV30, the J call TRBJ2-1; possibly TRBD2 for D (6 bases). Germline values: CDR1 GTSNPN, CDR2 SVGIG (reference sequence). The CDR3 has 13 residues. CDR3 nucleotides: TGTGCCTGGAGCTTACCCGCGGGACTTAGCATTGTGTTT. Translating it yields CAWSLPAGLSIVF.

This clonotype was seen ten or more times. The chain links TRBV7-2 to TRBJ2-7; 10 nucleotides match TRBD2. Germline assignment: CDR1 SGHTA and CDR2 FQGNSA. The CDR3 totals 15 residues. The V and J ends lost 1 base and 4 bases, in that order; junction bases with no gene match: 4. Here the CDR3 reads CASSLGSGRKYEQYF. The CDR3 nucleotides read TGTGCCAGCAGCTTAGGTAGCGGGAGGAAATACGAGCAGTACTTC.

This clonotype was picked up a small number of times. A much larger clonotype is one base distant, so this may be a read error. The CDR3 region is CASRHSSGEQYF. CDR3 nucleotides: TGTGCCAGCAGACACTCTTCTGGCGAGCAGTACTTC. The J gene is TRBJ2-7, the V gene TRBV6-1; D is ambiguous. V dropped 6 bases and J dropped 6 bases, with 12 bases sitting between them. The length of the CDR3 is 12 residues. Germline CDR1 is MNHNS and CDR2 is SASEGT.

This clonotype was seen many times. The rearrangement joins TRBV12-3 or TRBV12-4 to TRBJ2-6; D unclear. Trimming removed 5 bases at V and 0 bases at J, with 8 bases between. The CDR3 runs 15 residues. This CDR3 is CASSPPSSGANVLTF. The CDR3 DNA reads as TGTGCCAGCAGTCCTCCGAGCTCTGGGGCCAACGTCCTGACTTTC.

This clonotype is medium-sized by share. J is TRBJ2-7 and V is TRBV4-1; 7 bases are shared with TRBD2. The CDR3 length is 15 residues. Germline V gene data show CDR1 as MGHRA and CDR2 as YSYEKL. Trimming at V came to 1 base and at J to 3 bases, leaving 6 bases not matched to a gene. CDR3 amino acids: CASSQAVAGGYEQYF. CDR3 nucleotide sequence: TGCGCCAGCAGCCAAGCGGTAGCGGGCGGCTACGAGCAGTACTTC.

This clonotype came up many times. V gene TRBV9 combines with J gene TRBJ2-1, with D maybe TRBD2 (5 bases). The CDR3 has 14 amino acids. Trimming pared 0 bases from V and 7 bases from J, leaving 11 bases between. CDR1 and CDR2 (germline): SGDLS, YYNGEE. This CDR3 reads CASSVGTRFNEQFF. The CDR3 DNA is TGTGCCAGCAGCGTAGGTACTAGATTTAATGAGCAGTTCTTC.

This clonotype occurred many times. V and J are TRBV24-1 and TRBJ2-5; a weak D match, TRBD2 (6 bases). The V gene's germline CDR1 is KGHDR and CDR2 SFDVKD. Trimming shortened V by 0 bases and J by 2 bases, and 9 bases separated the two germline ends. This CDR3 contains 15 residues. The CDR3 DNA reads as TGTGCCACCAGTGATTTGTCTGCGGGACAAGAGACCCAGTACTTC. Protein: CATSDLSAGQETQYF.